This TCR beta chain was profiled in a study of graft-versus-host responses after intestinal transplantation. Background on the study: Recipients uniformly received anti-thymocyte globulin induction, followed by tacrolimus and steroids for three to four years.

Processing of graft tissue released intraepithelial and lamina propria lymphocytes. This clone was detected only a few times. The antigen is undetermined. The CDR3 has 17 amino acids. Trimming pared 0 bases from V and 7 bases from J, leaving 22 bases between. CDR1 and CDR2 (germline): SGDLS, YYNGEE. Whole-study results and caveats: Present in recipient marrow, GvH clones included some that appeared first in ileum or blood.

Profiled with immunoSEQ multiplex PCR; TCRdb holds only in-frame clones, not every one. The table lists some 15,000 clones, 79% of them singletons. The receptor's source is a human patient who received an intestinal transplant, so some T cells may come from the graft donor. The chain is built from TRBV9 and TRBJ1-1, with no clear D. This specimen was ileum tissue, taken 450 to 490 days after intestinal transplant. In DNA form, the CDR3 reads TGTGCCAGCAGCGTAGGGGGTATGGGCACCCAAAATATTGAAGCTTTCTTT. This gives the protein CASSVGGMGTQNIEAFF.